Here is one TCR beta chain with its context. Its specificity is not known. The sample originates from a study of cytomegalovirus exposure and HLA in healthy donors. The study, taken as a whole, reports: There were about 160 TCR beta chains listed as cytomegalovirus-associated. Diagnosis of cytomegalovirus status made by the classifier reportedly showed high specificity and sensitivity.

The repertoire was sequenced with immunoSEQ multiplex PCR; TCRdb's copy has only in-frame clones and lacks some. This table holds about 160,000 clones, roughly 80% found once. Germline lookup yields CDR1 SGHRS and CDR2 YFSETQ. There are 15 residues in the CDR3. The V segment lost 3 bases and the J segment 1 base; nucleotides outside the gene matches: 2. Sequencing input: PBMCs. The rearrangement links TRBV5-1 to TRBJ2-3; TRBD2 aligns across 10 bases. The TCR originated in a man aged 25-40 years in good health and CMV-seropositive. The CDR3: CASSSLAGGTDTQYF. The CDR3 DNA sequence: TGCGCCAGCAGCTCGCTAGCGGGGGGCACAGATACGCAGTATTTT.